This entry is about one T cell receptor (beta chain). Germline loops: CDR1 SGHRS, CDR2 YFSETQ. V lost 1 base to trimming and J lost 19 bases; unmatched junction nucleotides: 17. The CDR3 contains 15 residues. This entry is derived from a study of T cells after yellow fever vaccination. Study-level background: It was SMART-Seq v4 Ultra Low Input that prepared the fractions with low cell numbers.

A universal primer site and UMIs were added as TCR cDNA was made by 5'RACE template switching. TCRdb re-derived calls from the 5' RACE reads in MiXCR, one entry per CDR3 protein. The sample lists a few hundred thousand distinct CDR3 sequences; about 3% were seen once. The sequences come from CD4+ T cells sorted from PBMCs, collected 10 days after the yellow fever booster vaccination. The chain recombines TRBV5-1 with TRBJ1-6; the match to TRBD1 covers 7 bases. The source of this sequence is a man younger than 35 who received the YFV17D yellow fever vaccine. The CDR3 reads CASSLLPGTETMVHF. DNA of the CDR3: TGCGCCAGCAGCTTGTTGCCCGGGACAGAGACGATGGTTCACTTT.